This T cell receptor (beta chain) is drawn from a study of beta chain features in type 1 diabetes. Regarding the study as a whole: PCR might pick shorter templates more often, in the same way for patients and controls. Researchers cautioned that cDNA sequencing could over-represent cells with high TCR expression. The naive, central memory and Treg TCRB repertoires showed an apparent similarity that was greater among patients than among healthy donors. Researchers report that Type 1 diabetes patients had moderately but significantly shorter TCRB CDR3s across all four CD4+ subsets.

This clone was detected ten times or more. Its specificity is not known. cDNA synthesis used the whole RNA isolate, giving expressed TCRB sequences. Profiling relied on immunoSEQ multiplex PCR, and the TCRdb table lists in-frame clones only, not all of them. The table records about 290,000 clones, around 7.3% of them present only once. Germline V gene lookup returns CDR1 SGHAT and CDR2 FQNNGV. V was pared by 0 bases and J by 5 bases, with 3 bases between. CDR3 length: 12 amino acids. The TCR sequence derives from a woman younger than 30 in good health. The sequencing sample was made of central memory CD4+ T cells from blood. This chain links TRBV11-2 with TRBJ2-3, with D unclear. CDR3 nucleotide sequence: TGTGCCAGCAGCTTAGAGGGAGATACGCAGTATTTT. Protein: CASSLEGDTQYF.